A selection of T cell receptor beta chains follows, all from one sample in a study of T-cell reconstitution after alpha-beta-depleted transplantation in children. TCRdb reprocessed the PCR reads with MiXCR, giving one entry per CDR3 protein. This table has 450,000 to 600,000 distinct CDR3 sequences, more than 9% appearing once. The source was PBMCs, collected before TCRalphabeta/CD19-depleted stem cell transplant. The receptors derive from a child under 10 years old with inherited bone marrow failure, due to receive a stem cell transplant. Each CDR3 is given with its conserved first and last residue. A D gene is named only where the DNA matches it firmly. A clone size is listed for some rows: how often the clone was seen (once, few, many), or a class if it is expanded.

abundance	j_gene	v_gene	d_gene	CDR3aa	CDR3nt
-	TRBJ2-7	TRBV20-1	TRBD2	CSPHEGGTYEQYF	TGCAGTCCGCACGAGGGAGGGACCTACGAGCAGTACTTC
many	TRBJ2-1	TRBV6-2/TRBV6-3	TRBD2	CASSYGLAENYNEQFF	TGTGCCAGCAGTTACGGACTAGCGGAGAACTACAATGAGCAGTTCTTC
many	TRBJ1-5	TRBV7-2	TRBD1	CASSWGQGVNQPQHF	TGTGCCAGCAGCTGGGGACAGGGTGTCAATCAGCCCCAGCATTTT
few	TRBJ1-2	TRBV10-3	TRBD1	CAIRDRGPTIGYTF	TGTGCCATCAGGGACAGGGGGCCAACAATTGGCTACACCTTC
many	TRBJ2-3	TRBV24-1	-	CATSDTRRVHTDTQYF	TGTGCCACCAGTGATACGAGGCGGGTACACACAGATACGCAGTATTTT
many	TRBJ1-1	TRBV5-5	-	CASSLGAMNTEAFF	TGTGCCAGCAGCTTGGGGGCCATGAACACTGAAGCTTTCTTT
many	TRBJ2-7	TRBV20-1	-	CSATPPYGYEQYF	TGCAGTGCTACACCGCCCTACGGTTACGAGCAGTACTTC
few	TRBJ2-7	TRBV3-1	-	CASSPWTDYEQYF	TGTGCCAGCAGCCCTTGGACTGACTACGAGCAGTACTTC
many	TRBJ1-4	TRBV18	-	CASSPRDGNEKLFF	TGTGCCAGCTCACCCCGGGACGGTAATGAAAAACTGTTTTTT
many	TRBJ2-2	TRBV20-1	-	CSAAQGPGELFF	TGCAGTGCTGCACAGGGTCCCGGGGAGCTGTTTTTT
many	TRBJ2-5	TRBV10-3	TRBD2	CAISDLGPSGTQETQYF	TGTGCCATCAGTGACCTTGGGCCTAGCGGAACTCAAGAGACCCAGTACTTC
many	TRBJ2-1	TRBV2	-	CASSRLGEQFF	TGTGCCAGCAGCAGGCTTGGGGAGCAGTTCTTC
many	TRBJ2-3	TRBV4-1	-	CASSHTTGKRGDTQYF	TGCGCCAGCAGCCATACAACAGGGAAACGGGGAGATACGCAGTATTTT
many	TRBJ2-7	TRBV5-1	TRBD2	CASSPQAGGPGEQYF	TGCGCCAGCAGCCCACAGGCGGGAGGGCCCGGGGAGCAGTACTTC
many	TRBJ2-1	TRBV4-2	-	CASSQDRGWGNEQFF	TGTGCCAGCAGCCAAGATCGCGGTTGGGGGAATGAGCAGTTCTTC
many	TRBJ2-3	TRBV7-6	TRBD2	CASSLTASGGAADTQYF	TGTGCCAGCAGCTTAACCGCTAGCGGGGGAGCGGCAGATACGCAGTATTTT
many	TRBJ2-3	TRBV5-8	-	CASSSVLGPSSTDTQYF	TGTGCCAGCAGCTCCGTCCTGGGGCCGTCTAGCACAGATACGCAGTATTTT
many	TRBJ2-1	TRBV5-1	TRBD2	CASRSSGIHNEQFF	TGCGCCAGCAGATCTAGCGGGATCCACAATGAGCAGTTCTTC
few	TRBJ2-1	TRBV6-2/TRBV6-3	-	CASSYPPNNEQFF	TGTGCCAGCAGTTACCCGCCAAACAATGAGCAGTTCTTC
many	TRBJ1-2	TRBV10-3	-	CAISERGNYGYTF	TGTGCCATCAGTGAGCGAGGGAACTATGGCTACACCTTC
many	TRBJ2-2	TRBV15	TRBD2	CATSRDLGGIGELFF	TGTGCCACCAGCAGAGATCTGGGGGGGATCGGGGAGCTGTTTTTT
-	TRBJ2-1	TRBV4-1	TRBD2	CASSQGLQRGSSYNEQFF	TGCGCCAGCAGCCAAGGATTGCAGCGGGGGAGCTCCTACAATGAGCAGTTCTTC
-	TRBJ2-5	TRBV20-1	TRBD2	CSARRLAVEQETQYF	TGCAGTGCTAGACGGCTAGCGGTAGAGCAAGAGACCCAGTACTTC
-	TRBJ1-1	TRBV29-1	-	CSVAVGGNTEAFF	TGCAGCGTTGCTGTGGGGGGGAACACTGAAGCTTTCTTT
few	TRBJ2-1	TRBV7-2	-	CASSLLPGHTYNEQFF	TGTGCCAGCAGCCTCCTCCCGGGACACACCTACAATGAGCAGTTCTTC
many	TRBJ2-7	TRBV4-1	TRBD1	CASSEADRTAYEQYF	TGCGCCAGCAGCGAAGCGGACAGGACCGCCTACGAGCAGTACTTC
many	TRBJ2-7	TRBV28	-	CASSFDHYEQYF	TGTGCCAGCAGTTTCGACCACTACGAGCAGTACTTC
many	TRBJ2-1	TRBV20-1	-	CSARLAGKGYNEQFF	TGCAGTGCTAGGTTGGCAGGGAAAGGTTACAATGAGCAGTTCTTC
few	TRBJ1-4	TRBV4-3	-	CASSRRQGYEKLFF	TGCGCCAGCAGCCGTCGACAAGGTTATGAAAAACTGTTTTTT
once	TRBJ2-7	TRBV4-1	TRBD2	CASSQGWTSGATYEQYF	TGCGCCAGCAGCCAAGGTTGGACTAGCGGGGCCACCTACGAGCAGTACTTC
few	TRBJ2-2	TRBV6-1	TRBD2	CASTLAGGGWTGELFF	TGTGCCAGCACCCTGGCGGGGGGAGGGTGGACCGGGGAGCTGTTTTTT
many	TRBJ1-2	TRBV29-1	-	CSVEDPSYGYTF	TGCAGCGTTGAAGACCCAAGTTATGGCTACACCTTC
many	TRBJ2-3	TRBV29-1	-	CSVRMGSPHTDTQYF	TGCAGCGTAAGAATGGGTAGCCCCCACACAGATACGCAGTATTTT
-	TRBJ2-7	TRBV7-2	TRBD1	CASSLALGQVSYEQYF	TGTGCCAGCAGCTTAGCGCTAGGACAGGTCTCCTACGAGCAGTACTTC
many	TRBJ2-4	TRBV28	TRBD2	CASSFFLAGAKNIQYF	TGTGCCAGCAGTTTTTTTCTAGCGGGAGCCAAAAACATTCAGTACTTC
many	TRBJ2-6	TRBV4-3	-	CASSQQGSGANVLTF	TGCGCCAGCAGCCAACAGGGGTCCGGGGCCAACGTCCTGACTTTC
few	TRBJ2-1	TRBV20-1	TRBD2	CSASRGGRLAGGRSYNEQFF	TGCAGTGCTAGTCGGGGCGGGCGTCTAGCGGGAGGACGATCCTACAATGAGCAGTTCTTC
many	TRBJ2-5	TRBV4-2	TRBD2	CASSQDYLAGLYQETQYF	TGTGCCAGCAGCCAAGACTACCTAGCGGGACTGTACCAAGAGACCCAGTACTTC
-	TRBJ2-1	TRBV4-3	TRBD2	CASSQGVAGGTYNEQFF	TGCGCCAGCAGCCAAGGGGTAGCGGGAGGGACCTACAATGAGCAGTTCTTC
many	TRBJ2-1	TRBV7-6	TRBD1	CASSSTGTAYNEQFF	TGTGCCAGCAGCTCTACCGGGACAGCCTACAATGAGCAGTTCTTC
many	TRBJ2-7	TRBV27	TRBD2	CASRLAGGAYEQYF	TGTGCCAGCAGACTAGCGGGAGGGGCCTACGAGCAGTACTTC
few	TRBJ1-4	TRBV12-3/TRBV12-4	-	CASCLSTARSMSNEKLFF	TGTGCCAGCTGTTTATCGACAGCCCGGAGTATGAGTAATGAAAAACTGTTTTTT
-	TRBJ2-5	TRBV5-1	TRBD2	CASSTGLVETQYF	TGCGCCAGCAGCACCGGACTAGTAGAGACCCAGTACTTC
many	TRBJ1-1	TRBV4-2	-	CASSQGFGTGVNTEAFF	TGTGCCAGCAGCCAAGGTTTTGGTACAGGTGTGAACACTGAAGCTTTCTTT
many	TRBJ2-3	TRBV29-1	-	CSFGERSTDTQYF	TGCAGCTTTGGGGAGCGAAGCACAGATACGCAGTATTTT
many	TRBJ2-7	TRBV20-1	-	CSARDLRAGGYEQYF	TGCAGTGCTAGAGATTTGAGGGCCGGTGGCTACGAGCAGTACTTC
-	TRBJ2-3	TRBV20-1	TRBD2	CSARLAGGLNTQYF	TGCAGTGCTAGATTAGCGGGAGGGCTAAATACGCAGTATTTT
many	TRBJ2-3	TRBV9	-	CASSANPTSPSTDTQYF	TGTGCCAGCAGCGCCAATCCTACTAGTCCGAGCACAGATACGCAGTATTTT
many	TRBJ2-7	TRBV5-1	-	CASSSTQSSYEQYF	TGCGCCAGCAGCTCCACACAGAGCTCCTACGAGCAGTACTTC
many	TRBJ2-1	TRBV29-1	TRBD2	CSVQGLAGGLNEQFF	TGCAGCGTTCAGGGACTAGCGGGAGGGCTCAATGAGCAGTTCTTC
many	TRBJ2-2	TRBV24-1	TRBD2	CATSPLAGDRTGELFF	TGTGCCACCAGTCCACTAGCGGGAGATCGTACCGGGGAGCTGTTTTTT
many	TRBJ2-7	TRBV5-6	-	CASSLGTWGDGEQYF	TGTGCCAGCAGCTTGGGGACATGGGGAGACGGGGAGCAGTACTTC
many	TRBJ2-3	TRBV9	TRBD2	CASSVVSSGGDTQYF	TGTGCCAGCAGCGTAGTATCTAGCGGTGGGGATACGCAGTATTTT
-	TRBJ2-7	TRBV30	TRBD2	CAWTLAGGPYEQYF	TGTGCCTGGACACTAGCGGGAGGACCCTACGAGCAGTACTTC
many	TRBJ2-3	TRBV4-2	-	CASSQGNERPGTDTQYF	TGTGCCAGCAGCCAGGGTAACGAGAGGCCGGGCACAGATACGCAGTATTTT